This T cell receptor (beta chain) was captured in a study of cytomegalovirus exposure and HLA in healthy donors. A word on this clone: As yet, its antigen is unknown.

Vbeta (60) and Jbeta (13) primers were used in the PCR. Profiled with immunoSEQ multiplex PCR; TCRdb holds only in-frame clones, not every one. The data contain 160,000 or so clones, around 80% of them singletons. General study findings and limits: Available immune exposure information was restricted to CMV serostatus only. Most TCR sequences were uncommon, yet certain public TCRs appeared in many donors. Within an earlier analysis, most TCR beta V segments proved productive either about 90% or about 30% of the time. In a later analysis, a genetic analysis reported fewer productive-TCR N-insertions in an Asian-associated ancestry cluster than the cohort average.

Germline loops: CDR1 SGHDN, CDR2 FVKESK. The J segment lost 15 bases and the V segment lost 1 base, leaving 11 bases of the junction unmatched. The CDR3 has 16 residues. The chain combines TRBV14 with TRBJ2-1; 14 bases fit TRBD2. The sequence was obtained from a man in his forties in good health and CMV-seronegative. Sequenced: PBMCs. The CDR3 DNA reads TGTGCCAGCAGCCAAGCGGGACTAGCGGGAGAGGTTAGACGGTTCTTC. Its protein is CASSQAGLAGEVRRFF. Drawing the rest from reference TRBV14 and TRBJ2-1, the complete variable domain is EAGVTQFPSHSVIEKGQTVTLRCDPISGHDNLYWYRRVMGKEIKFLLHFVKESKQDESGMPNNRFLAERTGGTYSTLKVQPAELEDSGVYFCASSQAGLAGEVRRFFGPGTRLTVL.